The 17 T cell receptor beta chains presented below share a single source sample, sequenced in a study of T-cell reconstitution after alpha-beta-depleted transplantation in children. This sample's TCRbeta library carried unique molecular identifier barcodes. TCRdb reprocessed the PCR reads via MiXCR and lists one record per CDR3 protein. The table includes under 350,000 distinct CDR3 sequences, 9.5% to 10% detected once. The source material was PBMCs from the stem cell graft donor, sampled from the stem cell graft. All receptors come from a human donor who donated a stem cell graft to a child with SCID.

This clonotype was counted a few times. Since the CDR3 does not end with the conserved phenylalanine or tryptophan, this likely comes from a read error. The chain is built from TRBV25-1 and TRBJ2-3, with 7 bases lining up with TRBD1. With 5 bases clipped from V and 3 bases from J, the junction kept 11 bases outside the gene matches. CDR1 and CDR2 from the germline V gene are MGHDK and SYGVNS. The CDR3 loop spans 16 amino acids. The CDR3 region is CASSKGDYRGTDTQYS. CDR3 DNA: TGTGCCAGCAGTAAGGGCGACTACAGGGGAACAGATACGCAGTATTCT.

This clonotype was counted between two and nine times. The rearrangement uses TRBV9 and TRBJ2-7; D possibly corresponds to TRBD2 (7 bases). CDR3 size: 16 residues. The germline V and J ends were trimmed by 5 bases and 4 bases, with 22 bases remaining between them. Germline V gives CDR1 SGDLS, CDR2 YYNGEE. CDR3 nucleotides: TGTGCCAGCAGACCCCCCGGAGGGGGGGAAATTTACGAGCAGTACTTC. It yields the protein CASRPPGGGEIYEQYF.

The V gene is TRBV5-1, the J gene TRBJ1-2, with 9 bases aligning to TRBD1. Trimming at V came to 0 bases and at J to 6 bases, leaving 6 bases not matched to a gene. The CDR3 length is 15 residues. Germline CDR1 SGHRS, CDR2 YFSETQ. CDR3 nucleotide sequence: TGCGCCAGCAGCTTGGGAGGGGACAGGGTGAATGGCTACACCTTC. Translation gives CASSLGGDRVNGYTF.

V usage is TRBV6-5 and J usage is TRBJ1-1; 9 positions match TRBD1. J lost 0 bases, V lost 6 bases, and 5 bases had no gene match. CDR1 is MNHEY and CDR2 is SVGAGI in the germline V gene. This CDR3 has 15 amino acids. DNA of the CDR3: TGTGCCAGCAGGGCCGGGACAGGGATGAACACTGAAGCTTTCTTT. Amino acid sequence: CASRAGTGMNTEAFF.

The V call is TRBV5-5, the J call TRBJ1-2, with D possibly being TRBD1 (5 bases). V lost 1 base and J 6 bases, leaving 13 bases between the germline ends. The CDR3 has 14 residues. Germline lookup yields CDR1 SGHKS and CDR2 YYEKEE (reference sequence). DNA for the CDR3: TGTGCCAGCAGCTTGAACGGGGGTTACGATGGCTACACCTTC. It translates to CASSLNGGYDGYTF.

This clonotype was found many times. J is TRBJ2-7 and V is TRBV9; D tentatively fits TRBD1 or TRBD2 (5 bases each). Per the germline V gene, CDR1 is SGDLS and CDR2 is YYNGEE. CDR3 size: 13 residues. V lost 1 base and J lost 6, with 11 bases in between. The CDR3 reads CASSVMGVGEQYF. The CDR3 coding sequence is TGTGCCAGCAGCGTAATGGGGGTCGGCGAGCAGTACTTC.

This clonotype was counted a few times. This sequence joins TRBV7-9 and TRBJ1-1; no clear D. The CDR3 spans 14 residues. Trimming shortened V by 5 bases and J by 1 base, and 11 bases separated the two germline ends. Germline V CDR1 and CDR2: SEHNR, FQNEAQ (reference sequence). Written as DNA, the CDR3 is TGTGCCAGCAGCCCTTGGGCAGAGAACACTGAAGCTTTCTTT. Its translation is CASSPWAENTEAFF.

This clonotype occurred a few times. The V and J genes are TRBV20-1 and TRBJ2-5; 13 bases align to TRBD2. After removal of 4 bases from V and 2 bases from J, the junction contained 7 bases not matched to a gene. The CDR3 runs to 16 residues. Germline CDR1 reads DFQATT; CDR2 reads SNEGSKA (reference sequence). CDR3 DNA sequence: TGCAGTGCTATACCCGGACTAGCGGGGGAACAAGAGACCCAGTACTTC. Translated: CSAIPGLAGEQETQYF.

This clonotype turned up a few times. The chain recombines TRBV5-1 with TRBJ2-3; TRBD1 aligns across 9 bases. Unmatched junction bases numbered 6, after V lost 4 bases and J lost 0 bases. The CDR3 is made up of 16 amino acids. Germline lookup yields CDR1 SGHRS and CDR2 YFSETQ. The chain's CDR3 is CASSPTGTGSTDTQYF. DNA of the CDR3: TGCGCCAGCAGCCCCACCGGGACAGGGAGCACAGATACGCAGTATTTT.

This sequence joins TRBV5-1 and TRBJ1-3; the D is unclear. The CDR3 consists of 15 residues. V lost 1 base and J 0 bases, leaving 8 bases between the germline ends. Germline CDR1 reads SGHRS; CDR2 reads YFSETQ. In DNA form, the CDR3 reads TGCGCCAGCAGCTTGTTGTCCGACTCTGGAAACACCATATATTTT. It is translated as CASSLLSDSGNTIYF.

This clonotype turned up a few times. The J gene is TRBJ2-7, the V gene TRBV5-1; 7 bases are a match to TRBD1. Germline trimming cut 1 base from V and 5 bases from J; bases unmatched to any gene: 6. Germline V gene sequence: CDR1 SGHRS, CDR2 YFSETQ. The CDR3 loop spans 14 amino acids. In DNA, the CDR3 is TGCGCCAGCAGCTTGTTCCGGACAGGCGACGAGCAGTACTTC. Residues: CASSLFRTGDEQYF.

The V call is TRBV9, the J call TRBJ1-3; no clear D. Germline values: CDR1 SGDLS, CDR2 YYNGEE. Trimming shortened V by 0 bases and J by 0 bases, and 10 bases separated the two germline ends. The CDR3 extends over 16 amino acids. DNA for the CDR3: TGTGCCAGCAGCGTAGCTACAACAGCCTCTGGAAACACCATATATTTT. Protein: CASSVATTASGNTIYF. The variable domain in full, completed from reference TRBV9 and TRBJ1-3, reads DSGVTQTPKHLITATGQRVTLRCSPRSGDLSVYWYQQSLDQGLQFLIQYYNGEERAKGNILERFSAQQFPDLHSELNLSSLELGDSALYFCASSVATTASGNTIYFGEGSWLTVV.

This clonotype was detected many times. The CDR3: CASRPGGLGNQPQHF. DNA of the CDR3: TGCGCCAGCAGACCAGGGGGTTTGGGCAATCAGCCCCAGCATTTT. V is TRBV5-1 and J is TRBJ1-5, with 7 positions matching TRBD1. Germline V gene data show CDR1 as SGHRS and CDR2 as YFSETQ. With 5 bases clipped from V and 2 bases from J, the junction kept 7 bases outside the gene matches. The CDR3 is made up of 15 amino acids.

The genes are TRBV20-1 and TRBJ1-1; D not resolved. CDR3 length: 13 residues. Germline values: CDR1 DFQATT, CDR2 SNEGSKA (reference sequence). V lost 6 bases to trimming and J lost 5 bases, with 16 bases between them. The CDR3 DNA reads as TGCAGTGCGCCAGGTCTATCGGGGACTGAAGCTTTCTTT. Translating it yields CSAPGLSGTEAFF.

The count of this clonotype is one. This chain links TRBV11-2 with TRBJ2-7; D unclear. From germline, CDR1 is SGHAT and CDR2 FQNNGV. The length of the CDR3 is 15 residues. V was pared by 3 bases and J by 5 bases, with 17 bases between. The CDR3 DNA reads TGTGCCAGCAGCTTTTCGGACGGATTGGGCAACGAGCAGTACTTC. The encoded protein is CASSFSDGLGNEQYF.

The V gene is TRBV2, the J gene TRBJ2-5; 8 nucleotides match TRBD2. The V gene's germline CDR1 is SNHLY and CDR2 FYNNEI. Germline trimming cut 1 base from V and 5 bases from J; bases unmatched to any gene: 9. This CDR3 comprises 16 residues. The DNA for the CDR3 is TGTGCCAGCAGTGAAGGGACTAGCTTGGGTTGGGAGACCCAGTACTTC. Its translation is CASSEGTSLGWETQYF.

The chain couples TRBV27 to TRBJ2-7; 10 bases map to TRBD1. V shed 6 bases, J shed 5 bases, and the junction held 7 bases outside the gene matches. Germline V gene lookup returns CDR1 MNHEY and CDR2 SMNVEV (reference sequence). The CDR3 is 14 residues long. The CDR3 nucleotides read TGTGCCAGCAGAGCCGGGACAGGGGCTCACGAGCAGTACTTC. Its translation: CASRAGTGAHEQYF.